The sequence of this TCR beta chain was determined in a study of T-cell reconstitution after alpha-beta-depleted transplantation in children. This CDR3 contains 14 residues. The V and J ends lost 3 bases and 0 bases respectively, with 9 bases between them. The germline V gene has CDR1 SGHRS and CDR2 YFSETQ. For TCRbeta, the library was prepared with unique molecular identifiers. TCRdb called the PCR reads again in MiXCR, with one record for every CDR3 protein. This sample has 600,000 or so distinct CDR3 sequences, with 23% found just once. This chain uses TRBV5-1 with TRBJ1-2; D call uncertain. The receptor's source is a boy less than two years old who had a stem cell transplant for acute myeloid leukemia, so the T cells may come from the graft donor. This specimen was PBMCs, mostly from graft donor cells, taken 360 days after TCRalphabeta/CD19-depleted stem cell transplant. The CDR3 DNA sequence: TGCGCCAGCAGCTCGCCCCTTGCTAACTATGGCTACACCTTC. This sequence encodes CASSSPLANYGYTF. The full variable domain, its missing parts supplied by reference TRBV5-1 and TRBJ1-2, is KAGVTQTPRYLIKTRGQQVTLSCSPISGHRSVSWYQQTPGQGLQFLFEYFSETQRNKGNFPGRFSGRQFSNSRSEMNVSTLELGDSALYLCASSSPLANYGYTFGSGTRLTVV.